The 10 T cell receptor beta chains presented below share a single source sample, sequenced in a study of neurological immune-mediated disorders. TCRdb reanalysed the 5' RACE reads using MiXCR and keeps one entry per CDR3 protein. This table has about 48,000 distinct CDR3 sequences, under 30% appearing once. The sequenced sample consisted of PBMCs. These receptors all come from a woman in her 70s in good health.

In its sample, this clonotype was seen many times. This chain links TRBV5-1 with TRBJ2-5; 13 nucleotides agree with TRBD2. CDR3 length: 16 residues. V lost 0 bases and J lost 5; bases outside the gene matches: 4. Germline V gives CDR1 SGHRS, CDR2 YFSETQ. CDR3 residues: CASSLGTSGRWETQYF. CDR3 nucleotides: TGCGCCAGCAGCTTGGGGACTAGCGGGAGATGGGAGACCCAGTACTTC.

This clonotype was counted at least ten times. This chain joins TRBV4-1 and TRBJ1-2, with D unresolved. V was trimmed by 2 bases and J by 10 bases, leaving 14 bases between them. Per the germline V gene, CDR1 is MGHRA and CDR2 is YSYEKL. The CDR3 is 13 amino acids. CDR3 residues: CASSQTALVVYTF. CDR3 in DNA: TGCGCCAGCAGCCAAACGGCCCTGGTAGTCTACACCTTC.

Ten or more counts support this clonotype. V is TRBV20-1 and J is TRBJ1-1, with TRBD1 matching over 7 bases. The J segment lost 5 bases and the V segment lost 4 bases, leaving 7 bases of the junction unmatched. The germline V gene has CDR1 DFQATT and CDR2 SNEGSKA (reference sequence). This CDR3 contains 13 residues. DNA for the CDR3: TGCAGTGCTAACAGGGGAGAGGATACTGAAGCTTTCTTT. Translated, it gives CSANRGEDTEAFF.

This clonotype was seen ten or more times. The chain employs TRBV5-1 and TRBJ1-5, with TRBD1 identical over 7 bases. Losses at the gene ends were 5 bases for V and 1 base for J; bases not matched to a gene: 6. Germline loops: CDR1 SGHRS, CDR2 YFSETQ. The CDR3 runs 15 residues. The CDR3 region has the DNA TGCGCCAGCAGATTACAGGGGAGCAGCAATCAGCCCCAGCATTTT. Amino acid sequence: CASRLQGSSNQPQHF.

The chain combines TRBV28 with TRBJ2-7; tentatively, D is TRBD2 (6 bases). From germline, CDR1 is MDHEN and CDR2 SYDVKM. Deletions cut 6 bases from V and 9 bases from J, with 21 bases between. The CDR3 contains 14 residues. The CDR3 DNA reads TGTGCCAGCAGCGCCCCCGGCCGGGAGCGTGGGCAGTACTTC. Its protein product is CASSAPGRERGQYF.

This clonotype has ten or more counts. The chain is built from TRBV20-1 and TRBJ2-3; 7 bases fit TRBD2. The CDR3 spans 14 residues. J lost 3 bases, V lost 6 bases, and 9 bases had no gene match. The V gene's germline CDR1 is DFQATT and CDR2 SNEGSKA (reference sequence). Here the CDR3 DNA reads TGCAGTGCCCGACTGGCGGGAGTTACAGATACGCAGTATTTT. Amino acid sequence: CSARLAGVTDTQYF.

In regard to this clonotype: Possible read error: a much larger clone is one base away. The chain recombines TRBV28 with TRBJ1-2; D perhaps matches TRBD1 (5 bases). V shed 8 bases and J shed 7 bases, with 17 bases lying between them. CDR1 is MDHEN, CDR2 SYDVKM, per germline. This CDR3 region has 13 residues. The DNA of the CDR3 is TGTGCCAGCTCTGAGTGGGGCGCGGCTGGCTACACCTTC. Its protein is CASSEWGAAGYTF.

This clonotype was found many times. This chain links TRBV7-6 with TRBJ2-7, with D unclear. Trimming cost V 5 bases and J 0 bases, with 14 bases left between them. There are 15 residues in the CDR3. The germline gives CDR1 SGHVS, CDR2 FNYEAQ. The CDR3 nucleotides read TGTGCCAGCAGCCCTACAGCTCTAAGCTCCTACGAGCAGTACTTC. It specifies CASSPTALSSYEQYF.

The table lists this clonotype with many counts. The gene calls are TRBV20-1 and TRBJ2-5; TRBD2 aligns across 7 bases. CDR1 and CDR2 from the germline V gene are DFQATT and SNEGSKA (reference sequence). This CDR3 spans 18 amino acids. V lost 4 bases and J lost 5; bases outside the gene matches: 22. DNA of the CDR3: TGCAGTGCTATTACTAGCGTCTTAGGGGAGGGGTTCCGGGAGACCCAGTACTTC. Its translation: CSAITSVLGEGFRETQYF.

This clonotype was detected many times. The V gene is TRBV28, the J gene TRBJ2-1; 7 bases fit TRBD1. Germline V gene data show CDR1 as MDHEN and CDR2 as SYDVKM. The length of the CDR3 is 12 residues. After removal of 5 bases from V and 10 bases from J, the junction contained 5 bases not matched to a gene. The CDR3 is CASSTDRVEQFF. The DNA for the CDR3 is TGTGCCAGCAGTACCGACAGGGTCGAGCAGTTCTTC.